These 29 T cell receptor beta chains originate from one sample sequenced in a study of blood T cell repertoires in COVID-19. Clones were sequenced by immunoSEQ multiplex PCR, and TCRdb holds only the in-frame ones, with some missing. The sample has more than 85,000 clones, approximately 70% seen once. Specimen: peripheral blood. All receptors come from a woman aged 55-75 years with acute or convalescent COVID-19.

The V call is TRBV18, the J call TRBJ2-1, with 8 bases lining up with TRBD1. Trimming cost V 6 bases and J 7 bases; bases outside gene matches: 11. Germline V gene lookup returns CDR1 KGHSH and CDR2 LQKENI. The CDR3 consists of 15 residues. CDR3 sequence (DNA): TGTGCCAGCTCCCCCGTCCGGACAGGGCGGAATGAGCAGTTCTTC. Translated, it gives CASSPVRTGRNEQFF.

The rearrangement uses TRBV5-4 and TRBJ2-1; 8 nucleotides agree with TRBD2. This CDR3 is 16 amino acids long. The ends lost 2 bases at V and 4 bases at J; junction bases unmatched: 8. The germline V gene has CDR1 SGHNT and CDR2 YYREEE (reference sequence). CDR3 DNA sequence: TGTGCCAGCAGCTTAAAAACGGGGGGGGCGTACAATGAGCAGTTCTTC. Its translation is CASSLKTGGAYNEQFF.

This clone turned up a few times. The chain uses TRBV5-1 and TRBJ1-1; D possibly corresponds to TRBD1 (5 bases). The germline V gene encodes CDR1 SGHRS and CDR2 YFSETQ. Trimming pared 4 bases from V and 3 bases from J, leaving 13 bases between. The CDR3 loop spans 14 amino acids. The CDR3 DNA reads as TGCGCCAGCAGCAATAGACAGTCCCACACTGAAGCTTTCTTT. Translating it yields CASSNRQSHTEAFF.

The CDR3 sequence is CASSLTGIRALHF. CDR3 DNA sequence: TGTGCCAGCAGCTTAACAGGGATCCGGGCCCTCCACTTT. This chain connects TRBV5-8 to TRBJ1-6; tentative D call: TRBD1 (6 bases). The ends were cut back, 2 bases at V and 14 bases at J, with 14 bases in the middle. Germline V gene sequence: CDR1 SGHTS, CDR2 YDEGEE. CDR3 length equals 13 residues.

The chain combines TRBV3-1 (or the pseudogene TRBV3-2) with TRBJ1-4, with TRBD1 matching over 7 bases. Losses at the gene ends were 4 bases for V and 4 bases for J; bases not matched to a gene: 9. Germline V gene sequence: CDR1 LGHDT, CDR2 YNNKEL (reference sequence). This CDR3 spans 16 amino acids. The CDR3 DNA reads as TGTGCCAGCAGCCTTAGGACAGGCCAGAATAATGAAAAACTGTTTTTT. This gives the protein CASSLRTGQNNEKLFF.

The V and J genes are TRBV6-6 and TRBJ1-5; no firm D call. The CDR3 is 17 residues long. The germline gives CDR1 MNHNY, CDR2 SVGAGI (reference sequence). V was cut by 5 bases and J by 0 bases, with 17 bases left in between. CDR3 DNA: TGTGCCAGCAGTCCGGGAACCTATTTATATAGCAATCAGCCCCAGCATTTT. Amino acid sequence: CASSPGTYLYSNQPQHF.

The chain's CDR3 is CASSSRDRVLNTEAFF. The CDR3 region has the DNA TGTGCCAGTAGTAGCCGCGACAGGGTCTTGAACACTGAAGCTTTCTTT. This sequence joins TRBV19 and TRBJ1-1; 7 bases line up with TRBD1. V trimming: 4 bases; J trimming: 0 bases; junction bases outside the gene matches: 8. Per the germline V gene, CDR1 is LNHDA and CDR2 is SQIVND (reference sequence). This CDR3 spans 16 amino acids.

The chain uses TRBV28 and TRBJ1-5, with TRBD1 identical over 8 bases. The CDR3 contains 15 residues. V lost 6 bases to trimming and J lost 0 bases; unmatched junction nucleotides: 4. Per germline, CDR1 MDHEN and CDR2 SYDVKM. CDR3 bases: TGTGCCAGCAGCCGACAGGGGAATAGCAATCAGCCCCAGCATTTT. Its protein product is CASSRQGNSNQPQHF.

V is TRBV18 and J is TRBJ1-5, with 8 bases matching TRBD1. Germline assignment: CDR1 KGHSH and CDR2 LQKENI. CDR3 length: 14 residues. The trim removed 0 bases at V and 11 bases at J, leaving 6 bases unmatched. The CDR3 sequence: CASSPPGQAHSQHF. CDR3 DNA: TGTGCCAGCTCACCACCGGGACAGGCACATTCCCAGCATTTT. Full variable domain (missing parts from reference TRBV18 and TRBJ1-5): NAGVMQNPRHLVRRRGQEARLRCSPMKGHSHVYWYRQLPEEGLKFMVYLQKENIIDESGMPKERFSAEFPKEGPSILRIQQVVRGDSAAYFCASSPPGQAHSQHFGDGTRLSIL.

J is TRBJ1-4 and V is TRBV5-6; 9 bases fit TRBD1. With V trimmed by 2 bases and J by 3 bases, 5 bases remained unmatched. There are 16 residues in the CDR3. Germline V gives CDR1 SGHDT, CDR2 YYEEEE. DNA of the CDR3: TGTGCCAGCAGCTTACCGGGACAGGGCCCTAATGAAAAACTGTTTTTT. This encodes CASSLPGQGPNEKLFF.

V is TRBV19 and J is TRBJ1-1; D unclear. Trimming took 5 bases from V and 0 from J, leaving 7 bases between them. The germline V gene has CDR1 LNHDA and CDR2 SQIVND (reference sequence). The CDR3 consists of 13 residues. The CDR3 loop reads CASSQRVNTEAFF. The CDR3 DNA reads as TGTGCCAGTAGTCAACGGGTGAACACTGAAGCTTTCTTT.

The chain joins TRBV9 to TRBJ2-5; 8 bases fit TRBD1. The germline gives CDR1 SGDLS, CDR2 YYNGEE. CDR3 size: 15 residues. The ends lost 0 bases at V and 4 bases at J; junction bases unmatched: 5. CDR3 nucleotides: TGTGCCAGCAGCGTAGCCCGGACAGGGCTAGAGACCCAGTACTTC. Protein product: CASSVARTGLETQYF.

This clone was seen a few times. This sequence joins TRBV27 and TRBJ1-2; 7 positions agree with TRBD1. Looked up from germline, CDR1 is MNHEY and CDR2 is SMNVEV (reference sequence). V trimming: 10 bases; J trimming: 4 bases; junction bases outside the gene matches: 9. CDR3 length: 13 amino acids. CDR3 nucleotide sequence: TGTGCCACCAACAGGGGACCTCGCTATGGCTACACCTTC. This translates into CATNRGPRYGYTF.

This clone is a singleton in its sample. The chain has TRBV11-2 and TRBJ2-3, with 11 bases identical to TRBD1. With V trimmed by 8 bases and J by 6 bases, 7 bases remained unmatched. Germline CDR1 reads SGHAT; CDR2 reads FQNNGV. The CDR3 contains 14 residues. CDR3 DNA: TGTGCCAGCGGGACAGGGGGGATCGGGGATACGCAGTATTTT. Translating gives CASGTGGIGDTQYF.

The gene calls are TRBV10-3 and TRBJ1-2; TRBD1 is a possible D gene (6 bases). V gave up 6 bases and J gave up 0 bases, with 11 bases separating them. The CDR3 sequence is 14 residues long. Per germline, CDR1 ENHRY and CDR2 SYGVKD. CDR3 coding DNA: TGTGCCATCAGGGGACACGCAGCTAACTATGGCTACACCTTC. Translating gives CAIRGHAANYGYTF.

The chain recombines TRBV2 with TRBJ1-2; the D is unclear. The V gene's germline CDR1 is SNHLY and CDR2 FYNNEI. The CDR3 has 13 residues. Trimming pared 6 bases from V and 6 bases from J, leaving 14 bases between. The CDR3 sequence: CASSLVGGDGYTF. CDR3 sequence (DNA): TGTGCCAGCAGCCTGGTAGGCGGCGATGGCTACACCTTC.

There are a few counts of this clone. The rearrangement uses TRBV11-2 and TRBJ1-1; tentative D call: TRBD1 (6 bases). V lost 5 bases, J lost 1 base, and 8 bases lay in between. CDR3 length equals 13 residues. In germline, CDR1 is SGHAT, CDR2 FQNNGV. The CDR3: CASSQQGNTEAFF. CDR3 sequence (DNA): TGTGCCAGCAGCCAACAGGGGAACACTGAAGCTTTCTTT.

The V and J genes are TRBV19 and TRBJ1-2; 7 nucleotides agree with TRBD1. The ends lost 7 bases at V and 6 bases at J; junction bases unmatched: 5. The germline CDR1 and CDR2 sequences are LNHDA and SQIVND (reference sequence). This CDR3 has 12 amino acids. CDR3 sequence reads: CASNTGVDGYTF. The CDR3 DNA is TGTGCCAGTAACACAGGGGTGGATGGCTACACCTTC.

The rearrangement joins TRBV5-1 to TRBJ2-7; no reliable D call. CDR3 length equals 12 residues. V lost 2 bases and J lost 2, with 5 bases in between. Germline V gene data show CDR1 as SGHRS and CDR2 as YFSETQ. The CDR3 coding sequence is TGCGCCAGCAGCTTTTCCGCCTACGAGCAGTACTTC. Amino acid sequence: CASSFSAYEQYF.

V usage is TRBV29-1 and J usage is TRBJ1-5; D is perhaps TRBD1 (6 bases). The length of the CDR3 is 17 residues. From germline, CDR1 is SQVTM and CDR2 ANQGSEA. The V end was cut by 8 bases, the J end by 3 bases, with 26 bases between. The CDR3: CSPEKWGPRGPNQPQHF. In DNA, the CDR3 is TGCAGCCCCGAAAAATGGGGACCGCGGGGGCCCAATCAGCCCCAGCATTTT.

The chain's CDR3 is CASSSRTGTSYNEQFF. DNA for the CDR3: TGTGCCAGCAGCAGTAGGACAGGGACCTCCTACAATGAGCAGTTCTTC. This sequence joins TRBV5-4 and TRBJ2-1; 8 bases align to TRBD1. CDR1 and CDR2 from the germline V gene are SGHNT and YYREEE (reference sequence). This CDR3 comprises 16 residues. V shed 4 bases and J 0 bases; nucleotides not matched to a gene: 6. The full variable domain, rest sourced from reference TRBV5-4 and TRBJ2-1, is ETGVTQSPTHLIKTRGQQVTLRCSSQSGHNTVSWYQQALGQGPQFIFQYYREEENGRGNFPPRFSGLQFPNYSSELNVNALELDDSALYLCASSSRTGTSYNEQFFGPGTRLTVL.

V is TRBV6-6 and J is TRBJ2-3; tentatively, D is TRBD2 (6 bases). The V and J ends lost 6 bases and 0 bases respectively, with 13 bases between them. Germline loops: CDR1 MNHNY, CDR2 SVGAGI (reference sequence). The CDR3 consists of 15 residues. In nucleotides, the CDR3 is TGTGCCAGCAGGTACGGGACTCCCAGCACAGATACGCAGTATTTT. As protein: CASRYGTPSTDTQYF.

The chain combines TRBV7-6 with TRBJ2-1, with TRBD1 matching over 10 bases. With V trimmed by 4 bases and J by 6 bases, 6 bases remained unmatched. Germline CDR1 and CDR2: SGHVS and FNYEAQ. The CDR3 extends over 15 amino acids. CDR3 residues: CASSYRDRGSNEQFF. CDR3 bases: TGTGCCAGCAGCTACCGGGACAGGGGCAGCAATGAGCAGTTCTTC.

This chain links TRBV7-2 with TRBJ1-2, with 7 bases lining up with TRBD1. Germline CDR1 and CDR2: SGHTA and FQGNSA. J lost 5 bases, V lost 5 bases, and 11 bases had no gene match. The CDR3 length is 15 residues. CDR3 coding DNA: TGTGCCAGCAGCCCATCGACAGGGCCGGGGTATGGCTACACCTTC. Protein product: CASSPSTGPGYGYTF. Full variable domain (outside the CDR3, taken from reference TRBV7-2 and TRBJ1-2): GAGVSQSPSNKVTEKGKDVELRCDPISGHTALYWYRQSLGQGLEFLIYFQGNSAPDKSGLPSDRFSAERTGGSVSTLTIQRTQQEDSAVYLCASSPSTGPGYGYTFGSGTRLTVV.

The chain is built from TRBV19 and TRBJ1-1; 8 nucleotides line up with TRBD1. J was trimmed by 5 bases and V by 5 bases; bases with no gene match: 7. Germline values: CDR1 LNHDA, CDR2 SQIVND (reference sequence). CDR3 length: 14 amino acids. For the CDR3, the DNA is TGTGCCAGTAGTCAGGGGGCTGTTTTTACTGAAGCTTTCTTT. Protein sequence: CASSQGAVFTEAFF.

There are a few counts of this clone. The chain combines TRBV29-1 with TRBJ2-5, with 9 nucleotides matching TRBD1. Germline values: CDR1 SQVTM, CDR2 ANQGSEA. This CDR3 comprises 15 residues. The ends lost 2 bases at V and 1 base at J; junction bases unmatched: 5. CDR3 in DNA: TGCAGCGTTGAACTTGGACAGGGGTCCCAAGAGACCCAGTACTTC. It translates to CSVELGQGSQETQYF.

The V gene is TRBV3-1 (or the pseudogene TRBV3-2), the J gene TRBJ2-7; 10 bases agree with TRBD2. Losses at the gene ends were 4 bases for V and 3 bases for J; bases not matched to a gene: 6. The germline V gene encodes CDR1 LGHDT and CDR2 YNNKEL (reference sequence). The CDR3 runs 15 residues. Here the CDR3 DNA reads TGTGCCAGCAGCCTAACACTAGCGGGGAGCTACGAGCAGTACTTC. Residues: CASSLTLAGSYEQYF.

CDR3 sequence: CSVAETGQNSPLHF. In DNA, the CDR3 is TGCAGCGTTGCCGAGACAGGGCAGAATTCACCCCTCCACTTT. The V call is TRBV29-1, the J call TRBJ1-6, with TRBD1 identical over 7 bases. The CDR3 length is 14 residues. Germline V gene lookup returns CDR1 SQVTM and CDR2 ANQGSEA. V was clipped by 4 bases and J by 7 bases; unmatched bases: 7.

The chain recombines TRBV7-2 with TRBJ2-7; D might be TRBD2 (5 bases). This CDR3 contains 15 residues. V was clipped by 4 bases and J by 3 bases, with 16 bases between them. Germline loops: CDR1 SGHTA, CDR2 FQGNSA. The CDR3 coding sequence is TGTGCCAGCAGCTCTTACAGCGGATCGATCTACGAGCAGTACTTC. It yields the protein CASSSYSGSIYEQYF.